Listed here are 23 T cell receptor beta chains from one sample, sequenced in a study of CD8+ T cells in alopecia areata. Sequencing templates came from extracted RNA that was reverse transcribed into cDNA. The data were produced by immunoSEQ multiplex PCR, yet TCRdb's version contains in-frame clones alone and is incomplete. The sample has fewer than 150,000 clones, approximately 60% seen once. Source material: CD4+ T cells sorted from blood. The receptor set was obtained from a human donor in good health.

The CDR3 region is CASSRIGHEAFF. Here the CDR3 DNA reads TGCGCCAGCAGTAGAATTGGGCATGAAGCTTTCTTT. This sequence joins TRBV5-1 and TRBJ1-1; D unresolved. The V end lost 5 bases, the J end lost 7 bases, and 12 bases lay between the germline ends. CDR3 length: 12 residues. Germline CDR1 is SGHRS and CDR2 is YFSETQ.

The chain links TRBV23-1 to TRBJ1-6; the D is unclear. TRBV23-1 is an ORF, with its function uncertain. CDR3 length: 15 residues. The V and J ends lost 2 bases and 10 bases respectively, with 15 bases between them. CDR3 bases: TGCGCCAGCAGTCAAAAGATCGGCCGGATGTCACCCCTCCACTTT. As protein: CASSQKIGRMSPLHF.

This clone appeared a few times. V is TRBV6-1 and J is TRBJ1-6; tentatively, D is TRBD1 (5 bases). Germline loops: CDR1 MNHNS, CDR2 SASEGT. Trimming pared 0 bases from V and 7 bases from J, leaving 10 bases between. The CDR3 extends over 15 amino acids. The CDR3 sequence is CASSEAGAGNSPLHF. The CDR3 DNA sequence: TGTGCCAGCAGTGAAGCGGGTGCAGGGAATTCACCCCTCCACTTT.

V usage is TRBV27 and J usage is TRBJ2-4; maybe TRBD2 (6 bases). The CDR3 extends over 17 amino acids. The V end lost 0 bases, the J end lost 1 base, and 13 bases lay between the germline ends. The V gene's germline CDR1 is MNHEY and CDR2 SMNVEV (reference sequence). As DNA, the CDR3 is TGTGCCAGCAGTTTATCGACCCGGGGGAGGGCCAAAAACATTCAGTACTTC. Translating gives CASSLSTRGRAKNIQYF.

V and J are TRBV27 and TRBJ1-1; D gene unclear. This CDR3 region has 15 residues. Germline V gives CDR1 MNHEY, CDR2 SMNVEV (reference sequence). Trimming took off 0 bases at V and 0 bases at J, with 8 bases between the two ends. The CDR3 DNA reads TGTGCCAGCAGTTTATCGGGCGGAATGAACACTGAAGCTTTCTTT. As protein: CASSLSGGMNTEAFF.

The rearrangement uses TRBV5-6 and TRBJ1-5; D might be TRBD1 (6 bases). This CDR3 is built from 14 residues. The ends were cut back, 4 bases at V and 1 base at J, with 9 bases in the middle. CDR1 and CDR2 from the germline V gene are SGHDT and YYEEEE. The CDR3 protein is CASSLGQSNQPQHF. DNA for the CDR3: TGTGCCAGCAGCCTTGGACAGAGCAATCAGCCCCAGCATTTT.

The rearrangement joins TRBV7-9 to TRBJ1-1, with D possibly being TRBD1 (5 bases). Deletions cut 5 bases from V and 1 base from J, with 11 bases between. The CDR3 length is 14 residues. CDR1 is SEHNR and CDR2 is FQNEAQ in the germline V gene (reference sequence). The CDR3, as DNA: TGTGCCAGCAGCCCCAGGGCTGGGAACACTGAAGCTTTCTTT. It is translated as CASSPRAGNTEAFF.

This clone was seen only once. This chain joins TRBV30 and TRBJ2-1; 8 bases are shared with TRBD2. This CDR3 has 15 amino acids. The germline CDR1 and CDR2 sequences are GTSNPN and SVGIG (reference sequence). Trimming cost V 1 base and J 3 bases; bases outside gene matches: 5. The CDR3 region is CAWSDGTSLYNEQFF. In DNA, the CDR3 is TGTGCCTGGAGTGATGGGACTAGTCTCTACAATGAGCAGTTCTTC.

This sequence joins TRBV6-6 and TRBJ2-7; 8 positions match TRBD1. CDR3 length: 15 residues. The V and J ends lost 7 bases and 1 base, in that order; junction bases with no gene match: 9. CDR1 and CDR2 from the germline V gene are MNHNY and SVGAGI (reference sequence). For the CDR3, the DNA is TGTGCCAGCACCTTCGGACAGGGCCGATCCTACGAGCAGTACTTC. This encodes CASTFGQGRSYEQYF.

The V call is TRBV10-3, the J call TRBJ1-5; D is unclear. V was cut by 4 bases and J by 7 bases, with 11 bases left in between. In germline, CDR1 is ENHRY, CDR2 SYGVKD. The CDR3 length is 13 residues. As DNA, the CDR3 is TGTGCCATCAGTGTCGAGGGAGGGCAGCCCCAGCATTTT. This sequence encodes CAISVEGGQPQHF.

V and J are TRBV11-2 and TRBJ2-2; the D is unclear. Germline CDR1 reads SGHAT; CDR2 reads FQNNGV. Deletions cut 4 bases from V and 7 bases from J, with 16 bases between. The CDR3 extends over 15 amino acids. CDR3 sequence: CASSSTNVKIGELFF. The CDR3 coding sequence is TGTGCCAGCAGCTCCACCAACGTAAAGATCGGGGAGCTGTTTTTT.

This chain joins TRBV15 and TRBJ1-1; TRBD1 is a possible D gene (5 bases). The CDR3 runs 16 residues. V dropped 2 bases and J dropped 4 bases, with 17 bases sitting between them. Germline values: CDR1 LNHNV, CDR2 YYDKDF (reference sequence). The CDR3 region has the DNA TGTGCCACCAGCAGACCGGACGGACGAAGGGGCACTGAAGCTTTCTTT. It encodes CATSRPDGRRGTEAFF.

The chain employs TRBV5-6 and TRBJ2-3; D is unresolved. This CDR3 contains 16 residues. Trimming shortened V by 0 bases and J by 4 bases, and 15 bases separated the two germline ends. Germline CDR1 is SGHDT and CDR2 is YYEEEE. The CDR3 sequence is CASSLGLSSGPDTQYF. CDR3 sequence (DNA): TGTGCCAGCAGCTTGGGGTTGAGCTCCGGGCCAGATACGCAGTATTTT.

This chain joins TRBV29-1 and TRBJ2-3; possibly TRBD2 for D (6 bases). Trimming cost V 7 bases and J 3 bases, with 11 bases left between them. CDR1 and CDR2 from the germline V gene are SQVTM and ANQGSEA. CDR3 size: 12 residues. In nucleotides, the CDR3 is TGCAGCGCCGTAGGGACTACAGATACGCAGTATTTT. As protein: CSAVGTTDTQYF.

The CDR3 spells CSAPRDSSYEQYF. The CDR3 region has the DNA TGCAGCGCGCCGCGGGACAGCTCCTACGAGCAGTACTTC. The rearrangement joins TRBV29-1 to TRBJ2-7; a possible D gene is TRBD1 (7 bases). V lost 7 bases and J lost 0, with 13 bases in between. CDR1 is SQVTM, CDR2 ANQGSEA, per germline. This CDR3 spans 13 amino acids.

CDR3 residues: CASSHLVGKGNEAFF. CDR3 DNA: TGCGCCAGCAGCCACCTAGTAGGGAAGGGCAATGAAGCTTTCTTT. The rearrangement links TRBV4-1 to TRBJ1-1; D call uncertain. V shed 3 bases and J shed 7 bases, with 18 bases lying between them. CDR1 and CDR2 (germline): MGHRA, YSYEKL. This CDR3 comprises 15 residues.

CDR3 sequence (DNA): TGCGCCAGCAGTTCCGGGACAGGGGTCACCGGGGAGCTGTTTTTT. Translating gives CASSSGTGVTGELFF. The chain employs TRBV5-1 and TRBJ2-2, with 10 bases that match TRBD1. The CDR3 length is 15 residues. The germline V gene has CDR1 SGHRS and CDR2 YFSETQ. V trimming: 5 bases; J trimming: 4 bases; junction bases outside the gene matches: 5.

This clone was observed a handful of times. The chain combines TRBV5-1 with TRBJ2-1, with TRBD1 matching 10 bases. Trimming removed 2 bases from V and 4 bases from J; junction bases left unmatched: 3. The CDR3 has 15 residues. The V gene's germline CDR1 is SGHRS and CDR2 YFSETQ. CDR3 coding DNA: TGCGCCAGCAGCTTTCGGGACAGGGGTTACAATGAGCAGTTCTTC. This codes for CASSFRDRGYNEQFF.

V gene TRBV27 combines with J gene TRBJ1-1; D gene uncertain. The V and J ends lost 2 bases and 5 bases respectively, with 12 bases between them. The CDR3 runs to 14 residues. CDR1 and CDR2 (germline): MNHEY, SMNVEV (reference sequence). The CDR3 DNA reads TGTGCCAGCAGTTTAAGGCGCGCGGGGACTGAAGCTTTCTTT. Translated: CASSLRRAGTEAFF.

CDR3 nucleotides: TGTGCCAGCAGCGCCCCACCGAACACCGGGGAGCTGTTTTTT. Residues: CASSAPPNTGELFF. The V and J genes are TRBV7-8 and TRBJ2-2, with D unclear. This CDR3 comprises 14 residues. The V gene lost 5 bases and the J gene lost 0 bases, with 7 bases spanning the gap. The germline gives CDR1 SGHVS, CDR2 FQNEAQ.

The rearrangement joins TRBV20-1 to TRBJ2-3, with D unclear. V dropped 7 bases and J dropped 6 bases, with 11 bases sitting between them. The CDR3 loop spans 11 amino acids. Germline V lookup: CDR1 DFQATT, CDR2 SNEGSKA (reference sequence). CDR3 nucleotide sequence: TGCAGTGGGACCCTAGGGGATACGCAGTATTTT. Protein sequence: CSGTLGDTQYF.

V is TRBV5-1 and J is TRBJ2-5; TRBD2 matches 14 bases. The length of the CDR3 is 17 residues. Trimming at V came to 4 bases and at J to 7 bases, leaving 12 bases not matched to a gene. Germline CDR1 and CDR2: SGHRS and YFSETQ. The CDR3 bases are TGCGCCAGCAGCAAGAACCCGACTAGCGGGGGGGAAGTGACCCAGTACTTC. Encoded protein: CASSKNPTSGGEVTQYF.

This rearrangement joins TRBV5-1 to TRBJ2-7; TRBD2 agrees at 8 bases. CDR3 length: 14 residues. Germline V gene data show CDR1 as SGHRS and CDR2 as YFSETQ. V was clipped by 2 bases and J by 2 bases; unmatched bases: 3. Here the CDR3 DNA reads TGCGCCAGCAGCTTTACTAGCGGTACCTACGAGCAGTACTTC. Translating it yields CASSFTSGTYEQYF.